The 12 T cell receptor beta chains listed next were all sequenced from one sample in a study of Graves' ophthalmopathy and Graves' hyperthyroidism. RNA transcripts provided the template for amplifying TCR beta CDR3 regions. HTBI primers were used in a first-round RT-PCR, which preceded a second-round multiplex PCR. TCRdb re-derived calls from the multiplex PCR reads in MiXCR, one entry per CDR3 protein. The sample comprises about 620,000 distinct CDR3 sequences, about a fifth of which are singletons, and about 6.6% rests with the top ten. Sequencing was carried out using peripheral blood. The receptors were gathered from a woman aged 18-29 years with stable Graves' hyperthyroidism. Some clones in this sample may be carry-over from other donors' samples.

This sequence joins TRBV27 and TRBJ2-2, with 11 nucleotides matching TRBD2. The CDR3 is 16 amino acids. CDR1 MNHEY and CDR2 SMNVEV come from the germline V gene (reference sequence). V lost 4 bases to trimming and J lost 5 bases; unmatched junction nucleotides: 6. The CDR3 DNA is TGTGCCAGCAGTTCTCCGGGACTAGCGGAAACCGGGGAGCTGTTTTTT. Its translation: CASSSPGLAETGELFF.

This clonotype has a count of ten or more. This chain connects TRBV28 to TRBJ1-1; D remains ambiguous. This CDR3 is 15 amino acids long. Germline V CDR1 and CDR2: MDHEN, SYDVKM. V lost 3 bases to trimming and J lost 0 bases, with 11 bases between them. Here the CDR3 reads CASSLSQSMNTEAFF. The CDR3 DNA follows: TGTGCCAGCAGTTTGAGCCAGTCCATGAACACTGAAGCTTTCTTT.

The CDR3: CASSYRGLAGGPRKLETQYF. Written as DNA, the CDR3 is TGTGCCAGCAGTTACCGTGGACTAGCGGGAGGGCCTCGGAAATTAGAGACCCAGTACTTC. The V and J genes are TRBV6-2 or TRBV6-3 and TRBJ2-5, with TRBD2 identical over 15 bases. Germline CDR1 MNHEY, CDR2 SVGEGT. V dropped 2 bases and J dropped 4; count of bases not matched to a gene: 14. This CDR3 contains 20 residues.

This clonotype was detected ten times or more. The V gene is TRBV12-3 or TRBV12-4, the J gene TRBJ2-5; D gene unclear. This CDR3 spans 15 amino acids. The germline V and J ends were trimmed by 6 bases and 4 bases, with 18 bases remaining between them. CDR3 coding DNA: TGTGCCAGCAGCCCCCCCGTCCCCATCGGAGAGACCCAGTACTTC. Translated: CASSPPVPIGETQYF.

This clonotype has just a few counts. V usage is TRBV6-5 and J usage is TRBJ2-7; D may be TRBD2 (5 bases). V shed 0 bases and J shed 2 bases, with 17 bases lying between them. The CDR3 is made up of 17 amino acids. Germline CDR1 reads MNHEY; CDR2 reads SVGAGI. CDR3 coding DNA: TGTGCCAGCAGTTACTCGACGTTACTAGTATTAGCCTACGAGCAGTACTTC. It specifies CASSYSTLLVLAYEQYF.

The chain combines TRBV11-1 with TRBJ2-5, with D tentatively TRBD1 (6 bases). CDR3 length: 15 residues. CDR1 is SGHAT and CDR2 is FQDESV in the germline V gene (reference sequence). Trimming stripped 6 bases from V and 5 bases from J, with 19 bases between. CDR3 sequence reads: CASSYRWDTIETQYF. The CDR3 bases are TGTGCCAGCAGTTACAGATGGGACACCATCGAGACCCAGTACTTC.

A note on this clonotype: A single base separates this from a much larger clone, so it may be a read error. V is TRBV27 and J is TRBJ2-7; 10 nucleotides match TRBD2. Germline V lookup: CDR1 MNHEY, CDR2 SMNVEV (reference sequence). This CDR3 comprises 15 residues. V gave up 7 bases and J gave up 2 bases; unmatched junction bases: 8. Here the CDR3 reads CASTSRTSGTYEQYF. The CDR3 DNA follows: TGTGCCAGCACTTCCCGGACTAGCGGAACCTACGAGCAGTACTTC.

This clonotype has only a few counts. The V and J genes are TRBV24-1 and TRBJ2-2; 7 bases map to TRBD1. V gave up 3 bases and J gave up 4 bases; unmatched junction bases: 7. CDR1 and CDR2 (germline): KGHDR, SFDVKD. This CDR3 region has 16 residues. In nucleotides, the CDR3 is TGTGCCACCAGTGATCCGACAGGGTTGGGCACCGGGGAGCTGTTTTTT. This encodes CATSDPTGLGTGELFF.

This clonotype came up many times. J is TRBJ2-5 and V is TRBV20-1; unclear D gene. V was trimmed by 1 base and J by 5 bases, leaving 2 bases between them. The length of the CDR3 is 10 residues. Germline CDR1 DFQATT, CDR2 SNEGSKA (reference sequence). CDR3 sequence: CSARAETQYF. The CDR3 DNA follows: TGCAGTGCTAGAGCTGAGACCCAGTACTTC.

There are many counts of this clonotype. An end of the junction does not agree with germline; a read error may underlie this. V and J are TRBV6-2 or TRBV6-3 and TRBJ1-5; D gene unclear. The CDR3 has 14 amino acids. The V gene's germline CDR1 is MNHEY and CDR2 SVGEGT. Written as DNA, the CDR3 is TGTGCCAGCAGTCACTCGGCGGGTTATCAGCCCCAGCATTTT. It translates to CASSHSAGYQPQHF.

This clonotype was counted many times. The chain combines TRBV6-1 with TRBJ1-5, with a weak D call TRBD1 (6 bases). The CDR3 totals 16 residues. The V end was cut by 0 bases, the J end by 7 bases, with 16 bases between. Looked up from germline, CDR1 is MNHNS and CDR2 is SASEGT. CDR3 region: CASSEAATQGRQPQHF. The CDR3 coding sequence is TGTGCCAGCAGTGAAGCGGCGACTCAGGGGAGACAGCCCCAGCATTTT.

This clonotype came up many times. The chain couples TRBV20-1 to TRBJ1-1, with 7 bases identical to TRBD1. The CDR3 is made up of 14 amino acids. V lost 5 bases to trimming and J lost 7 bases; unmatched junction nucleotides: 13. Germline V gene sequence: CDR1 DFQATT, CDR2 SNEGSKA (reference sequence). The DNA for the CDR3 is TGCAGTGCTGGCGACTCAACAGGGGACAGTGAAGCTTTCTTT. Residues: CSAGDSTGDSEAFF.